This T cell receptor beta chain is drawn from a study of T cell changes during pregnancy in multiple sclerosis. Assay: immunoSEQ multiplex PCR; the TCRdb copy retains only in-frame clones and omits some. Of 40,000 to 45,000 clones in the sample, about 93% were seen once. V was shortened by 7 bases and J by 4 bases, with 17 bases between the two germline ends. CDR1 and CDR2 from the germline V gene are SGHRS and YFSETQ. The CDR3 has 15 residues. Sequenced here: CD4+ T cells from peripheral blood mononuclear cells, sampled before pregnancy. The chain couples TRBV5-1 to TRBJ1-4; no definite D call. This receptor was taken from a female donor with multiple sclerosis, enrolled in a pregnancy study. The CDR3 sequence is CASSLFGDNNEKLFF. As DNA, the CDR3 is TGCGCCAGCTCCCTCTTCGGGGATAATAATGAAAAACTGTTTTTT.